The 30 T cell receptor beta chains reported below all come from one sample, sequenced in a study of T cell clonality in common variable immunodeficiency. Repertoires were generated with immunoSEQ multiplex PCR, while TCRdb's copy carries only in-frame clones and drops some. The table records over 25,000 clones without singletons, the ten largest covering around 30%. These TCRs' antigens remain unknown. Study outcomes and limitations: In common variable immunodeficiency, TCR beta chains reportedly carried fewer deletions and N-nucleotide insertions.

Sequenced input: peripheral blood mononuclear cells. Receptor source: a human donor with common variable immunodeficiency.

In this sample, this clone turned up a few times. The read falls 3 residues short of the CDR3 end, and the missing part is taken from the germline J gene. The rearrangement joins TRBV7-2 to TRBJ1-2, with D tentatively TRBD1 (6 bases). The CDR3 contains 13 residues. V was trimmed by 3 bases and J by 6 bases, leaving 11 bases between them. The germline CDR1 and CDR2 sequences are SGHTA and FQGNSA. CDR3 DNA, as far as it was read: TGTGCCAGCAGCTTCACAGGGAAAGATGGC. Residues: CASSFTGKDG. The complete CDR3 protein is CASSFTGKDGYTF.

Only a few counts were recorded for this clone. The read terminates 3 residues before the CDR3 end, so the remaining end is supplied by the germline J gene. The chain links TRBV5-1 to TRBJ1-6, with D possibly TRBD1 on 6 matching bases. There are 14 residues in the CDR3. CDR1 and CDR2 from the germline V gene are SGHRS and YFSETQ. Between the trimmed V and J ends, which lost 0 bases and 5 bases, there was a span of 6 bases. The CDR3 bases that were read are TGCGCCAGCAGCTTGGGGACAGATAATTCACCC. Protein product: CASSLGTDNSP. The full CDR3 sequence reads CASSLGTDNSPLHF. Combining the CDR3 with reference TRBV5-1 and TRBJ1-6 gives the whole variable domain KAGVTQTPRYLIKTRGQQVTLSCSPISGHRSVSWYQQTPGQGLQFLFEYFSETQRNKGNFPGRFSGRQFSNSRSEMNVSTLELGDSALYLCASSLGTDNSPLHFGNGTRLTVT.

This clone was observed many times. The sequence runs out 3 residues before the end of the CDR3; the remainder is reconstructed from the germline J gene. V and J are TRBV6-2 or TRBV6-3 and TRBJ1-5; tentatively, D is TRBD1 (6 bases). V was cut by 7 bases and J by 5 bases, with 21 bases left in between. Per germline, CDR1 MNHEY and CDR2 SVGEGT. The CDR3 loop spans 16 amino acids. CDR3 residues: CASTQEKGGTDQPQHF. CDR3 bases read: TGTGCCAGCACCCAGGAGAAAGGGGGAACAGATCAGCCC.

As to this clone: Coverage ceases 3 residues before the CDR3 finishes, and the germline J gene fills in the end. This chain links TRBV7-2 with TRBJ1-1, with 8 bases aligning to TRBD1. The CDR3 length is 15 residues. The germline V gene has CDR1 SGHTA and CDR2 FQGNSA. V lost 1 base and J lost 0; bases outside the gene matches: 1. The DNA read from the CDR3 is TGTGCCAGCAGCTTAGGGGGACAGGTGAACACTGAA. Residues: CASSLGGQVNTE. The entire CDR3 protein is CASSLGGQVNTEAFF.

This clone was recorded a few times. From the germline J gene comes the end of the CDR3, since the read stops 3 residues before it. The chain has TRBV5-6 and TRBJ2-7; 8 bases are a match to TRBD2. The length of the CDR3 is 15 residues. Germline V gene sequence: CDR1 SGHDT, CDR2 YYEEEE. The J segment lost 2 bases and the V segment lost 0 bases, leaving 4 bases of the junction unmatched. The CDR3 sequence: CASSLERGGTYEQYF. The DNA read from the CDR3 is TGTGCCAGCAGCTTGGAACGCGGGGGGACCTACGAG.

There are a few counts of this clone. The read ends 3 residues early relative to the CDR3; the germline J gene fills the gap. The chain couples TRBV18 to TRBJ1-1; 7 nucleotides match TRBD1. V was clipped by 3 bases and J by 2 bases; unmatched bases: 6. The CDR3 is 15 residues long. Looked up from germline, CDR1 is KGHSH and CDR2 is LQKENI. The chain's CDR3 is CASSPIQGKNTEAFF. CDR3 bases read: TGTGCCAGCTCACCTATACAGGGGAAAAACACTGAA.

This clone has ten or more counts. The observed sequence ends 3 residues before the CDR3 terminus, with the missing tail filled in from the germline J gene. The rearrangement links TRBV4-1 to TRBJ2-7; D remains ambiguous. The V end was cut by 4 bases, the J end by 0 bases, with 13 bases between. This CDR3 comprises 15 residues. Germline lookup yields CDR1 MGHRA and CDR2 YSYEKL. The covered CDR3 bases are TGCGCCAGCAGCCTAATCCCCGGTAGCTCCTACGAG. It specifies CASSLIPGSSYE. The entire CDR3 sequence reads CASSLIPGSSYEQYF.

This clone was picked up a small number of times. The read ends 3 residues early relative to the CDR3; the germline J gene fills the gap. The chain recombines TRBV2 with TRBJ1-2; 7 nucleotides align to TRBD1. J gave up 4 bases and V 6 bases, and 2 bases lay outside the gene matches. Germline CDR1 and CDR2: SNHLY and FYNNEI. CDR3 size: 12 residues. The CDR3 protein is CASSGQAYGYTF. CDR3 DNA, as far as it was read: TGTGCCAGCAGCGGACAGGCCTATGGC. Full variable domain (outside the CDR3, taken from reference TRBV2 and TRBJ1-2): EPEVTQTPSHQVTQMGQEVILRCVPISNHLYFYWYRQILGQKVEFLVSFYNNEISEKSEIFDDQFSVERPDGSNFTLKIRSTKLEDSAMYFCASSGQAYGYTFGSGTRLTVV.

Details on this clone: From the germline J gene comes the end of the CDR3, since the read stops 3 residues before it. The chain has TRBV7-2 and TRBJ1-1; D not resolved. The ends were cut back, 3 bases at V and 5 bases at J, with 13 bases in the middle. There are 14 residues in the CDR3. Germline V gives CDR1 SGHTA, CDR2 FQGNSA. The DNA read from the CDR3 is TGTGCCAGCAGCTTTGGGCCCGGTGGGACTGAA. Protein: CASSFGPGGTE. The entire CDR3 is CASSFGPGGTEAFF.

This clone came up many times. The DNA ends 3 residues before the CDR3 does, and the rest of the CDR3 is filled in from the germline J gene. This chain links TRBV20-1 with TRBJ2-5; 11 bases are a match to TRBD2. The CDR3 length is 15 residues. Trimming cost V 3 bases and J 5 bases; bases outside gene matches: 8. The germline CDR1 and CDR2 sequences are DFQATT and SNEGSKA (reference sequence). CDR3 region: CSASRTSGGWETQYF. CDR3 DNA (partial): TGCAGTGCTAGCCGCACTAGCGGGGGTTGGGAGACC.

This clone occurred a few times. Read sequence stops 3 residues before the CDR3 end, and the germline J gene provides the missing end. V is TRBV18 and J is TRBJ2-1, with TRBD1 matching over 8 bases. The CDR3 consists of 15 residues. Germline assignment: CDR1 KGHSH and CDR2 LQKENI. Germline trimming cut 2 bases from V and 2 bases from J; bases unmatched to any gene: 2. CDR3 region: CASSPGTGAYNEQFF. Incomplete CDR3 DNA: TGTGCCAGCTCACCAGGGACAGGAGCCTACAATGAG. The full variable domain, rest sourced from reference TRBV18 and TRBJ2-1, is NAGVMQNPRHLVRRRGQEARLRCSPMKGHSHVYWYRQLPEEGLKFMVYLQKENIIDESGMPKERFSAEFPKEGPSILRIQQVVRGDSAAYFCASSPGTGAYNEQFFGPGTRLTVL.

This clone has just a few counts. The CDR3 end falls 3 residues outside the read, so it is completed with the germline J gene. The chain recombines TRBV20-1 with TRBJ2-1; 8 bases match TRBD2. V shed 0 bases and J 0 bases; nucleotides not matched to a gene: 4. Germline V gene lookup returns CDR1 DFQATT and CDR2 SNEGSKA (reference sequence). This CDR3 has 16 residues. The CDR3 here is CSARDRGGYSYNEQFF. CDR3 DNA, as far as it was read: TGCAGTGCTAGAGATCGGGGGGGCTACTCCTACAATGAG.

About this clone: With the read ending 3 residues before the CDR3 end, the germline J gene is used to fill in that end. The rearrangement uses TRBV18 and TRBJ2-2, with D possibly TRBD1 on 6 matching bases. Trimming stripped 1 base from V and 1 base from J, with 7 bases between. CDR3 length equals 15 residues. From germline, CDR1 is KGHSH and CDR2 LQKENI. The CDR3 bases that were read are TGTGCCAGCTCACCACGACAGGAGAACACCGGGGAG. It specifies CASSPRQENTGE. The full CDR3 sequence reads CASSPRQENTGELFF.

This clone was seen at least ten times. Sequencing ends 3 residues short of the CDR3 end; the germline J gene provides the rest. V and J are TRBV5-1 and TRBJ1-3, with D maybe TRBD1 (5 bases). CDR1 and CDR2 from the germline V gene are SGHRS and YFSETQ. The V end lost 5 bases, the J end lost 0 bases, and 12 bases lay between the germline ends. The CDR3 extends over 15 amino acids. The CDR3 loop reads CASREQVGSGNTIYF. The part of the CDR3 DNA that was read is TGCGCCAGCAGGGAACAGGTGGGCTCTGGAAACACC.

This clone was counted a few times. The read gets to within 3 residues of the CDR3 end, and the germline J gene fills in the rest. The chain couples TRBV6-2 or TRBV6-3 to TRBJ2-5, with a possible D match to TRBD2 (5 bases). Trimming took off 4 bases at V and 5 bases at J, with 8 bases between the two ends. The CDR3 is made up of 12 amino acids. CDR1 and CDR2 from the germline V gene are MNHEY and SVGEGT. This CDR3 is CASSFGVETQYF. The covered CDR3 bases are TGTGCCAGCAGTTTCGGGGTGGAGACC.

Points on this clone: The sequence runs out 3 residues before the end of the CDR3; the remainder is reconstructed from the germline J gene. The same CDR3 also results from other DNA sequences found in this sample. The rearrangement uses TRBV7-6 and TRBJ2-7; 11 bases line up with TRBD1. This CDR3 is 14 amino acids long. Germline V CDR1 and CDR2: SGHVS, FNYEAQ. The V gene end was trimmed by 5 bases and the J gene end by 4 bases; junction bases not matched to a gene: 4. The sequenced CDR3 bases are TGTGCCAGCAGCCTCGGACAGGGGGCGTACGAG. As protein: CASSLGQGAYE. The whole CDR3 region reads CASSLGQGAYEQYF.

This clone was counted between two and nine times. The read comes to an end 3 residues before the CDR3 does, leaving the germline J gene to fill in the end. V usage is TRBV19 and J usage is TRBJ1-1; D may be TRBD1 (5 bases). This CDR3 is built from 16 residues. From germline, CDR1 is LNHDA and CDR2 SQIVND (reference sequence). With 7 bases removed from V and 0 bases from J, the gap between germline ends came to 18 bases. The CDR3 here is CASNKRTGLMNTEAFF. Partial CDR3 DNA: TGTGCCAGTAACAAAAGGACGGGACTTATGAACACTGAA.

This clone was counted at least ten times. The read terminates 3 residues ahead of where the CDR3 ends, so the germline J gene completes it. The chain has TRBV7-2 and TRBJ2-7; D ambiguous. The germline V gene encodes CDR1 SGHTA and CDR2 FQGNSA. V was clipped by 1 base and J by 0 bases, with 4 bases between them. The CDR3 loop spans 13 amino acids. The CDR3 spells CASSLGASYEQYF. The CDR3 DNA, read in part, is TGTGCCAGCAGCTTAGGGGCCTCCTACGAG. The whole variable domain, filled in from reference TRBV7-2 and TRBJ2-7, reads GAGVSQSPSNKVTEKGKDVELRCDPISGHTALYWYRQSLGQGLEFLIYFQGNSAPDKSGLPSDRFSAERTGGSVSTLTIQRTQQEDSAVYLCASSLGASYEQYFGPGTRLTVT.

Many counts were recorded for this clone. Coverage ceases 3 residues before the CDR3 finishes, and the germline J gene fills in the end. The rearrangement uses TRBV20-1 and TRBJ2-7, with D uncertain. V lost 3 bases, J lost 2 bases, and 11 bases lay in between. The CDR3 has 13 amino acids. The V gene's germline CDR1 is DFQATT and CDR2 SNEGSKA (reference sequence). Here the CDR3 reads CSASSGLAYEQYF. The covered CDR3 bases are TGCAGTGCTAGCTCGGGTCTTGCCTACGAG.

About this clone itself: Read sequence stops 3 residues before the CDR3 end, and the germline J gene provides the missing end. This chain connects TRBV7-3 to TRBJ1-4; 8 bases are shared with TRBD1. Germline V CDR1 and CDR2: SGHTA, FQGTGA. The junction had 6 bases not matched to a gene; V was cut back by 4 bases and J by 8 bases. The CDR3 is made up of 14 amino acids. Here the CDR3 reads CASSSTGVGEKLFF. The CDR3 bases that were read are TGTGCCAGCAGCTCGACAGGGGTCGGGGAAAAA.

This clone was seen a handful of times. The CDR3 goes on 3 residues after the read ends, and that part is filled in from the germline J gene. The chain couples TRBV19 to TRBJ1-3, with 9 bases matching TRBD1. Germline V lookup: CDR1 LNHDA, CDR2 SQIVND (reference sequence). With 4 bases clipped from V and 4 bases from J, the junction kept 5 bases outside the gene matches. The CDR3 covers 15 residues. Partial CDR3 DNA: TGTGCCAGTAGTAAAGGACAGGGGATCGGAAACACC. Translation gives CASSKGQGIGNT. The CDR3, in full, reads CASSKGQGIGNTIYF.

The sample holds many counts of this clone. The CDR3 loop reads CASSPGRSTDTQYF. Incomplete CDR3 DNA: TGTGCCAGCTCACCAGGTCGGAGCACAGATACG. The rearrangement links TRBV18 to TRBJ2-3; D is unresolved. The observed sequence ends 3 residues before the CDR3 terminus, with the missing tail filled in from the germline J gene. CDR1 and CDR2 from the germline V gene are KGHSH and LQKENI. The CDR3 loop spans 14 amino acids. The V and J ends lost 2 bases and 0 bases respectively, with 6 bases between them.

The sample holds many counts of this clone. The read stops 3 residues short of the end of the CDR3; the missing end is completed from the germline J gene. The chain joins TRBV19 to TRBJ2-1, with D hard to call. The CDR3 extends over 12 amino acids. Deletions cut 0 bases from V and 8 bases from J, with 5 bases between. Germline CDR1 is LNHDA and CDR2 is SQIVND (reference sequence). The CDR3 DNA, read in part, is TGTGCCAGTAGTATAGATCATGATGAG. This translates into CASSIDHDE. The entire CDR3 reads CASSIDHDEQFF. The full variable domain, in which reference TRBV19 and TRBJ2-1 provide the parts outside the CDR3, is DGGITQSPKYLFRKEGQNVTLSCEQNLNHDAMYWYRQDPGQGLRLIYYSQIVNDFQKGDIAEGYSVSREKKESFPLTVTSAQKNPTAFYLCASSIDHDEQFFGPGTRLTVL.

This clone was seen more than once but under ten times. The read gets to within 3 residues of the CDR3 end, and the germline J gene fills in the rest. The chain couples TRBV18 to TRBJ1-1; 7 bases match TRBD1. CDR1 is KGHSH and CDR2 is LQKENI in the germline V gene. V gave up 4 bases and J gave up 4 bases; unmatched junction bases: 6. The CDR3 sequence is 14 residues long. The DNA read from the CDR3 is TGTGCCAGCTCACAAGCGGGACAGCTCACTGAA. It encodes CASSQAGQLTE. The whole CDR3 region reads CASSQAGQLTEAFF.

This clone was observed at least ten times. The CDR3 end falls 3 residues outside the read, so it is completed with the germline J gene. The chain uses TRBV5-1 and TRBJ1-6, with D unclear. The CDR3 runs to 14 residues. CDR1 and CDR2 from the germline V gene are SGHRS and YFSETQ. Between the trimmed V and J ends, which lost 0 bases and 7 bases, there was a span of 8 bases. The CDR3 sequence is CASSLASENSPLHF. Partial CDR3 DNA: TGCGCCAGCAGCTTGGCATCAGAAAATTCACCC.

At least ten counts were recorded for this clone. Read sequence stops 3 residues before the CDR3 end, and the germline J gene provides the missing end. V gene TRBV7-2 combines with J gene TRBJ2-5; a weak D match, TRBD1 (6 bases). The V and J ends lost 5 bases and 2 bases respectively, with 12 bases between them. The CDR3 length is 14 residues. Germline CDR1 and CDR2: SGHTA and FQGNSA. This CDR3 is CASSPRTAQETQYF. Incomplete CDR3 DNA: TGTGCCAGCAGCCCACGGACAGCACAAGAGACC.

Worth noting for this clone: Read coverage stops 3 residues before the CDR3 terminus; the germline J gene supplies the remainder. V gene TRBV6-2 or TRBV6-3 combines with J gene TRBJ2-7, with TRBD1 matching over 8 bases. This CDR3 is built from 12 residues. After removal of 7 bases from V and 5 bases from J, the junction contained 4 bases not matched to a gene. Germline CDR1 reads MNHEY; CDR2 reads SVGEGT. CDR3 residues: CASKQGVNEQYF. The CDR3 DNA, read in part, is TGTGCCAGCAAACAGGGGGTAAACGAG.

This clone came up many times. The read terminates 3 residues before the CDR3 end, so the remaining end is supplied by the germline J gene. The gene calls are TRBV5-8 and TRBJ2-2; D gene unclear. The CDR3 runs to 14 residues. Germline V gene sequence: CDR1 SGHTS, CDR2 YDEGEE. Trimming stripped 6 bases from V and 0 bases from J, with 9 bases between. The sequenced part of the CDR3 DNA is TGTGCCAGCATGGGCAGGACGAACACCGGGGAG. Translated: CASMGRTNTGE. The full CDR3 protein is CASMGRTNTGELFF.

By share, this clone counts as medium-sized. Read coverage stops 3 residues before the CDR3 terminus; the germline J gene supplies the remainder. V usage is TRBV29-1 and J usage is TRBJ2-2; a weak D match, TRBD2 (5 bases). This CDR3 spans 15 amino acids. Germline assignment: CDR1 SQVTM and CDR2 ANQGSEA. The V end was cut by 2 bases, the J end by 8 bases, with 18 bases between. The covered CDR3 bases are TGCAGCGTTGAAAAGCCGGGGAATTTGAGGGGGGAG. Encoded protein: CSVEKPGNLRGE. The complete CDR3 reads CSVEKPGNLRGELFF.

This clone was counted ten times or more. The missing CDR3 end, 3 residues past where the read stops, is filled in from the germline J gene. The chain carries TRBV6-2 or TRBV6-3 and TRBJ1-6, with D possibly being TRBD1 (5 bases). The V end lost 7 bases, the J end lost 4 bases, and 17 bases lay between the germline ends. Germline V gives CDR1 MNHEY, CDR2 SVGEGT. CDR3 length equals 16 residues. The chain's CDR3 is CASKRDSLKYNSPLHF. The CDR3 DNA, read in part, is TGTGCCAGCAAGAGGGACTCTCTGAAGTATAATTCACCC.